Listed below are T cell receptor beta chains from one sample, sequenced in a study of beta chain features in type 1 diabetes. Here immunoSEQ multiplex PCR was the method, and the copy in TCRdb shows in-frame clones only, minus some. The profile shows about 740,000 clones, 10% to 15% of them singletons. The sequencing sample was made of naive CD4+ T cells from blood. The receptors here all came from a man aged 18 to 35 with type 1 diabetes. Both conserved end residues are part of each CDR3. The size entry is marked missing in some rows and otherwise reads once, few, many or a size class.

NA,TRBJ1-1,TRBV6-5,11,CASSANTEAFF
NA,TRBJ1-5,TRBV30,15,CAWSAPPGGNQPQHF
NA,TRBJ1-2,TRBV4-1,15,CASSQEGQPNYGYTF
NA,TRBJ1-2,TRBV18,16,CASSPGEQALGYGYTF
NA,TRBJ2-5,TRBV6-5,13,CASSYGREGTQYF
few,TRBJ2-7,TRBV5-1,14,CASSANPASYEQYF
NA,TRBJ1-5,TRBV7-2,13,CASSPQGDQPQHF
few,TRBJ2-3,TRBV5-1,14,CASRSRGTTDTQYF
NA,TRBJ1-1,TRBV7-9,14,CASSPREVNTEAFF
NA,TRBJ2-7,TRBV9,14,CASSVVGNEGEQYF
few,TRBJ2-6,TRBV4-1,17,CASSQHQDSSGANVLTF